A selection of T cell receptor beta chains follows, all from one sample in a study of T cell responses to AZD1222 COVID-19 vaccine. The table came from immunoSEQ multiplex PCR; TCRdb's copy has only in-frame clones and leaves some out. This table holds more than 75,000 clones, roughly nine tenths found once. The sample consisted of peripheral blood, taken on day 0 of AZD1222 vaccination. These receptors were collected from an adult in good health. The CDR3 runs from the conserved cysteine through the conserved F or W. The order of the fields is CDR3 protein, CDR3 DNA, D gene, V gene, J gene, clone size. D genes are given only for firm matches. Only some rows state a clone size, as once, few, many or a class for expanded clones.

CDR3 protein: CASLSPTDTQYF; CDR3 DNA: TGTGCCAGCCTTTCGCCGACAGATACGCAGTATTTT; D gene: -; V gene: TRBV28; J gene: TRBJ2-3; clone size: -
CDR3 protein: CASSPSGESTEAFF; CDR3 DNA: TGTGCCAGCTCACCCTCCGGGGAGAGCACTGAAGCTTTCTTT; D gene: -; V gene: TRBV18; J gene: TRBJ1-1; clone size: -
CDR3 protein: CASSLTRGSHGYGYTF; CDR3 DNA: TGTGCCAGCAGTTTAACCAGGGGCAGCCATGGGTATGGCTACACCTTC; D gene: -; V gene: TRBV27; J gene: TRBJ1-2; clone size: -
CDR3 protein: CASSPGNQGELNYGYTF; CDR3 DNA: TGTGCCAGCAGCCCAGGAAACCAGGGGGAATTGAACTATGGCTACACCTTC; D gene: TRBD1; V gene: TRBV5-4; J gene: TRBJ1-2; clone size: once
CDR3 protein: CATSEGSSYEQYF; CDR3 DNA: TGTGCCACCAGTGAAGGTAGCTCCTACGAGCAGTACTTC; D gene: -; V gene: TRBV24-1; J gene: TRBJ2-7; clone size: -
CDR3 protein: CASSILGVGNEKLFF; CDR3 DNA: TGTGCCAGTAGTATACTCGGGGTTGGTAATGAAAAACTGTTTTTT; D gene: -; V gene: TRBV19; J gene: TRBJ1-4; clone size: few
CDR3 protein: CAWSGGGGDETQYF; CDR3 DNA: TGTGCCTGGAGTGGAGGTGGGGGAGATGAGACCCAGTACTTC; D gene: -; V gene: TRBV30; J gene: TRBJ2-5; clone size: -
CDR3 protein: CASSHPRTEAFF; CDR3 DNA: TGTGCCAGCAGCCACCCCCGGACTGAAGCTTTCTTT; D gene: -; V gene: TRBV12-1; J gene: TRBJ1-1; clone size: -
CDR3 protein: CASSSQGNGYTF; CDR3 DNA: TGTGCCAGCAGCTCACAGGGGAATGGCTACACCTTC; D gene: TRBD1; V gene: TRBV9; J gene: TRBJ1-2; clone size: once
CDR3 protein: CASSPPVGQPNTEAFF; CDR3 DNA: TGTGCCAGCTCACCACCCGTGGGACAGCCGAACACTGAAGCTTTCTTT; D gene: TRBD1; V gene: TRBV18; J gene: TRBJ1-1; clone size: -
CDR3 protein: CASSYGPTDGTQYF; CDR3 DNA: TGTGCCAGCAGTTACGGTCCGACTGATGGTACGCAGTATTTT; D gene: -; V gene: TRBV6-5; J gene: TRBJ2-3; clone size: -
CDR3 protein: CASSSPTFF; CDR3 DNA: TGTGCCAGCAGTTCCCCAACTTTCTTT; D gene: -; V gene: TRBV12-3/TRBV12-4; J gene: TRBJ1-1; clone size: -
CDR3 protein: CASSQAFSGSNEQFF; CDR3 DNA: TGTGCCAGCAGCCAAGCGTTTAGCGGGAGTAATGAGCAGTTCTTC; D gene: TRBD2; V gene: TRBV3-1/TRBV3-2; J gene: TRBJ2-1; clone size: -
CDR3 protein: CASSFPGTSGRSSYNEQFF; CDR3 DNA: TGTGCCAGCAGCTTCCCCGGGACTAGCGGGAGGAGCTCCTACAATGAGCAGTTCTTC; D gene: TRBD2; V gene: TRBV3-1/TRBV3-2; J gene: TRBJ2-1; clone size: -
CDR3 protein: CASEQTNTGELFF; CDR3 DNA: TGTGCCAGCGAACAGACAAACACCGGGGAGCTGTTTTTT; D gene: -; V gene: TRBV2; J gene: TRBJ2-2; clone size: -
CDR3 protein: CASIYSGRGNEQFF; CDR3 DNA: TGTGCCAGTATTTATAGCGGGAGAGGGAATGAGCAGTTCTTC; D gene: TRBD2; V gene: TRBV19; J gene: TRBJ2-1; clone size: -
CDR3 protein: CASSLLGYGTDTQYF; CDR3 DNA: TGCGCCAGCAGCTTGCTCGGGTATGGCACAGATACGCAGTATTTT; D gene: -; V gene: TRBV5-1; J gene: TRBJ2-3; clone size: -
CDR3 protein: CASSFHGGAEAFF; CDR3 DNA: TGTGCCAGCAGTTTCCATGGTGGGGCTGAAGCTTTCTTT; D gene: -; V gene: TRBV27; J gene: TRBJ1-1; clone size: -
CDR3 protein: CASVQANIQYF; CDR3 DNA: TGTGCCAGCGTACAGGCAAACATTCAGTACTTC; D gene: -; V gene: TRBV7-9; J gene: TRBJ2-4; clone size: once
CDR3 protein: CASSLGTGTEQFF; CDR3 DNA: TGTGCCAGCAGCCTTGGGACAGGGACTGAGCAGTTCTTC; D gene: TRBD1; V gene: TRBV14; J gene: TRBJ2-1; clone size: -
CDR3 protein: CASASGQSHYGYTF; CDR3 DNA: TGTGCCAGCGCATCGGGACAGTCGCACTATGGCTACACCTTC; D gene: TRBD1; V gene: TRBV28; J gene: TRBJ1-2; clone size: -
CDR3 protein: CASSGRNHPDNTIYF; CDR3 DNA: TGTGCCAGCAGCGGACGGAACCACCCCGACAACACCATATATTTT; D gene: -; V gene: TRBV5-7; J gene: TRBJ1-3; clone size: -
CDR3 protein: CSASMGAETQYF; CDR3 DNA: TGCAGTGCTAGTATGGGGGCAGAGACCCAGTACTTC; D gene: -; V gene: TRBV20-1; J gene: TRBJ2-5; clone size: -
CDR3 protein: CASSTPARGPYEQYF; CDR3 DNA: TGTGCCAGCAGTACCCCGGCCCGAGGACCCTACGAGCAGTACTTC; D gene: -; V gene: TRBV25-1; J gene: TRBJ2-7; clone size: once
CDR3 protein: CASSLSRTTGYDFYNEQFF; CDR3 DNA: TGTGCCAGCAGCCTCTCAAGAACGACAGGCTATGATTTCTACAATGAGCAGTTCTTC; D gene: -; V gene: TRBV3-1/TRBV3-2; J gene: TRBJ2-1; clone size: -
CDR3 protein: CASSLWGRANTEAFF; CDR3 DNA: TGTGCCAGCAGCTTATGGGGCAGGGCGAACACTGAAGCTTTCTTT; D gene: -; V gene: TRBV7-3; J gene: TRBJ1-1; clone size: -
CDR3 protein: CASSARTGHNSPLHF; CDR3 DNA: TGTGCCAGCAGCGCCCGGACAGGGCATAATTCACCCCTCCACTTT; D gene: TRBD1; V gene: TRBV7-8; J gene: TRBJ1-6; clone size: -
CDR3 protein: CAIPTGFYYNEQFF; CDR3 DNA: TGTGCCATCCCGACAGGGTTTTACTACAATGAGCAGTTCTTC; D gene: TRBD1; V gene: TRBV7-2; J gene: TRBJ2-1; clone size: -
CDR3 protein: CASSQARSESGIRYGYTF; CDR3 DNA: TGTGCCAGCAGCCAAGCAAGAAGTGAGTCGGGGATCCGCTATGGCTACACCTTC; D gene: -; V gene: TRBV4-2; J gene: TRBJ1-2; clone size: -